Presented here are 17 T cell receptor beta chains from one specimen sequenced in a study of blood T cells in healthy people across ages. Primers used in a second PCR of roughly 6 to 12 cycles were a sample-barcoded 5' primer and a J-beta primer mix. TCRdb re-derived calls from the 5' RACE reads in MiXCR, one entry per CDR3 protein. The sample consists of around 940,000 distinct CDR3 sequences, roughly 51% of them appearing once. The sequencing sample was made of blood. These receptors all stem from a woman aged 55-70 years in good health.

This clonotype was observed many times. This chain links TRBV29-1 with TRBJ1-1, with no clear D. CDR3 size: 13 residues. The germline V gene has CDR1 SQVTM and CDR2 ANQGSEA. Deletions cut 7 bases from V and 6 bases from J, with 18 bases between. CDR3 in amino acids: CSADQFKGAEAFF. The CDR3 region has the DNA TGCAGCGCAGACCAGTTTAAGGGCGCTGAAGCTTTCTTT.

In regard to this clonotype: A read error may be the cause here, since a much bigger clone is one base away. The V call is TRBV29-1, the J call TRBJ2-7; D perhaps matches TRBD2 (5 bases). This CDR3 comprises 11 residues. V lost 6 bases and J 12 bases, leaving 18 bases between the germline ends. The germline V gene has CDR1 SQVTM and CDR2 ANQGSEA. The CDR3 protein is CSVDEWETLYF. The CDR3 DNA follows: TGCAGCGTGGATGAGTGGGAGACCCTGTACTTC.

Concerning this clonotype itself: An end of the junction does not agree with germline; a read error may underlie this. The chain is built from TRBV4-2 and TRBJ2-5, with a tentative D call TRBD1 (5 bases). The CDR3 is 14 residues long. Germline assignment: CDR1 LGHNA and CDR2 YNFKEQ. CDR3 bases: TGTGCCAGCAGCCAAGGACAGAAACAAGTGACCCAGTACTTC. Residues: CASSQGQKQVTQYF.

J is TRBJ2-3 and V is TRBV5-1, with TRBD1 identical over 7 bases. The CDR3 consists of 14 residues. Germline CDR1 is SGHRS and CDR2 is YFSETQ. J was trimmed by 5 bases and V by 3 bases; bases with no gene match: 6. The CDR3 nucleotides read TGCGCCAGCAGCTCGGTAACAGGGGAAGATACGCAGTATTTT. Encoded protein: CASSSVTGEDTQYF.

The V and J genes are TRBV3-1 and TRBJ1-4; 9 bases line up with TRBD1. CDR1 is LGHDT, CDR2 YNNKEL, per germline (reference sequence). Trimming at V came to 2 bases and at J to 8 bases, leaving 3 bases not matched to a gene. This CDR3 comprises 14 residues. In nucleotides, the CDR3 is TGTGCCAGCAGCCAACAAGACAGGGGGGAAAAACTGTTTTTT. Translation: CASSQQDRGEKLFF.

This clonotype was counted many times. The chain has TRBV28 and TRBJ1-2; the D is unclear. Per the germline V gene, CDR1 is MDHEN and CDR2 is SYDVKM. The CDR3 loop spans 11 amino acids. V was pared by 9 bases and J by 6 bases, with 11 bases between. CDR3 sequence (DNA): TGTGCCAGTGTTAAGGATCATGGCTACACCTTC. Encoded protein: CASVKDHGYTF.

This chain links TRBV6-2 or TRBV6-3 with TRBJ1-5; D is perhaps TRBD1 (6 bases). Germline lookup yields CDR1 MNHEY and CDR2 SVGEGT. With 2 bases removed from V and 6 bases from J, the gap between germline ends came to 11 bases. The CDR3 spans 14 residues. The CDR3 is CASSYRTGTQPQHF. CDR3 DNA: TGTGCCAGCAGTTACAGAACAGGGACTCAGCCCCAGCATTTT.

This clonotype has more than one count but fewer than ten. The chain employs TRBV9 and TRBJ2-7; no firm D call. CDR1 is SGDLS and CDR2 is YYNGEE in the germline V gene. The V gene lost 0 bases and the J gene lost 3 bases, with 10 bases spanning the gap. The CDR3 covers 14 residues. CDR3 sequence: CASSVGNSIYEQYF. CDR3 bases: TGTGCCAGCAGCGTAGGCAACTCTATCTACGAGCAGTACTTC.

V gene TRBV6-6 combines with J gene TRBJ1-6; no clear D gene. The CDR3 has 17 residues. V gave up 0 bases and J gave up 9 bases, with 18 bases separating them. Germline values: CDR1 MNHNY, CDR2 SVGAGI (reference sequence). The chain's CDR3 is CASSYSSGQQSGSPLHF. For the CDR3, the DNA is TGTGCCAGCAGTTACTCATCAGGCCAACAATCGGGTTCACCCCTCCACTTT.

The chain combines TRBV7-9 with TRBJ2-1, with a tentative D call TRBD2 (5 bases). Trimming took 5 bases from V and 0 from J, leaving 20 bases between them. CDR1 is SEHNR and CDR2 is FQNEAQ in the germline V gene (reference sequence). CDR3 length: 18 residues. The CDR3 DNA follows: TGTGCCAGCAGCAGCCGCCGGGTACTAGACAACTCCTACAATGAGCAGTTCTTC. Amino acid sequence: CASSSRRVLDNSYNEQFF.

The chain couples TRBV6-5 to TRBJ2-5, with 9 nucleotides matching TRBD2. This CDR3 spans 15 amino acids. The germline V gene has CDR1 MNHEY and CDR2 SVGAGI. The trim removed 8 bases at V and 0 bases at J, leaving 7 bases unmatched. CDR3 nucleotide sequence: TGTGCCAGCGCGGCTAGCGGGGCGTACCAAGAGACCCAGTACTTC. It translates to CASAASGAYQETQYF.

The V call is TRBV4-3, the J call TRBJ2-7; TRBD2 aligns across 7 bases. V was pared by 1 base and J by 0 bases, with 9 bases of the junction left unmatched. Germline CDR1 reads LGHNA; CDR2 reads YSLEER. The CDR3 is made up of 17 amino acids. CDR3 coding DNA: TGCGCCAGCAGCCAAGGGTCCAGGGACTACAGCTCCTACGAGCAGTACTTC. Its protein product is CASSQGSRDYSSYEQYF.

V is TRBV28 and J is TRBJ2-2; D remains unclear. CDR1 MDHEN and CDR2 SYDVKM come from the germline V gene. Trimming cost V 1 base and J 6 bases, with 6 bases left between them. This CDR3 is built from 13 residues. DNA for the CDR3: TGTGCCAGCAGTTTATTGACCCCCGGGGAGCTGTTTTTT. Amino acid sequence: CASSLLTPGELFF.

This clonotype was counted only a few times. This chain links TRBV4-2 with TRBJ2-3, with 7 nucleotides matching TRBD1. The CDR3 covers 15 residues. V was pared by 2 bases and J by 6 bases, with 8 bases of the junction left unmatched. Germline CDR1 and CDR2: LGHNA and YNFKEQ. This CDR3 is CASSQYRGRSDTQYF. CDR3 nucleotides: TGTGCCAGCAGCCAATACAGGGGCAGGTCTGATACGCAGTATTTT.

With regard to this clonotype: The junction shows a germline mismatch at one end, possibly a read error. V and J are TRBV11-2 and TRBJ1-2; tentative D call: TRBD1 (6 bases). The germline V gene has CDR1 SGHAT and CDR2 FQNNGV. This CDR3 is built from 14 residues. The CDR3 DNA follows: TGTGCCAGCAGCCCCGGGACACAGTACTATGGCTGCACCTTC. Protein product: CASSPGTQYYGCTF.

Comments on this clonotype: One junction end does not reproduce the germline sequence, and a read error may be involved. The rearrangement uses TRBV4-2 and TRBJ2-5; the D call may be TRBD1 or TRBD2 (7 bases each). The CDR3 sequence is 18 residues long. CDR1 is LGHNA and CDR2 is YNFKEQ in the germline V gene. This CDR3 is CASSQDTRGRETRETQYF. The CDR3 nucleotides are TGTGCTAGCAGCCAAGACACAAGGGGGCGGGAGACCCGAGAGACCCAGTACTTC.

This clonotype was counted a few times. The rearrangement uses TRBV10-3 and TRBJ2-7; TRBD2 matches 11 bases. CDR3 size: 15 residues. J was trimmed by 2 bases and V by 2 bases; bases with no gene match: 2. From germline, CDR1 is ENHRY and CDR2 SYGVKD. The CDR3 reads CAISEGTSGTYEQYF. The CDR3 DNA is TGTGCCATCAGTGAGGGGACTAGCGGAACCTACGAGCAGTACTTC.